Presented here are 15 T cell receptor beta chains from one specimen sequenced in a study of STAT5B mutations in CD4+ large granular lymphocyte leukemia (dated by TCRdb to about 2022). Library generation was performed with the immunoSEQ multiplex PCR assay. Imported from immuneACCESS, the table was reduced by TCRdb to in-frame sequences with V and J called. These copies leave out some clones; in studies compared against another copy, an unresolved V gene accounts for under half, and the cause of the remainder is not known. The sample table lists roughly 46,000 clones, around 81% of them with a count of one. The ten largest clones capture 0.35% to 0.4% of the sample. Sequenced input: CD4+ T cells from blood buffy coats. The receptors stem from a human donor in good health.

This sequence joins TRBV14 and TRBJ1-4; perhaps TRBD1 as D (6 bases). From germline, CDR1 is SGHDN and CDR2 FVKESK. Trimming removed 3 bases at V and 10 bases at J, with 15 bases between. There are 14 residues in the CDR3. The CDR3 spells CASSHRGQVGKLFF. The CDR3 nucleotides read TGTGCCAGCAGCCACCGGGGGCAGGTGGGAAAACTGTTTTTT.

V usage is TRBV6-1 and J usage is TRBJ1-6; possibly TRBD1 for D (6 bases). Germline V lookup: CDR1 MNHNS, CDR2 SASEGT. The ends were cut back, 7 bases at V and 3 bases at J, with 13 bases in the middle. The CDR3 extends over 15 amino acids. The CDR3 region has the DNA TGTGCCAGCACTCAGGGGCCGGGCTATAATTCACCCCTCCACTTT. Translation: CASTQGPGYNSPLHF.

The table lists this clone with a count of one. The rearrangement uses TRBV11-3 and TRBJ2-3; TRBD2 is a possible D gene (6 bases). Germline CDR1 is SGHNT and CDR2 is YENEEA. The V end lost 5 bases, the J end lost 6 bases, and 18 bases lay between the germline ends. The CDR3 covers 15 residues. The chain's CDR3 is CASSPGLPGGDTQYF. DNA of the CDR3: TGTGCCAGCAGCCCCGGGCTTCCTGGGGGGGATACGCAGTATTTT.

CDR3 in DNA: TGTGCCACCCAGCGACCGGGAGACACTGAAGCTTTCTTT. Translation gives CATQRPGDTEAFF. The chain couples TRBV5-4 to TRBJ1-1; D is ambiguous. The CDR3 consists of 13 residues. Trimming removed 9 bases from V and 3 bases from J, with 15 bases in between. Per germline, CDR1 SGHNT and CDR2 YYREEE (reference sequence).

The rearrangement uses TRBV30 and TRBJ2-2; TRBD1 aligns across 10 bases. Per germline, CDR1 GTSNPN and CDR2 SVGIG (reference sequence). The CDR3 has 14 amino acids. Unmatched junction bases numbered 4, after V lost 1 base and J lost 8 bases. CDR3 in amino acids: CAWSETGGFGELFF. The CDR3 DNA reads TGTGCCTGGAGTGAGACAGGGGGCTTTGGGGAGCTGTTTTTT.

This clone was recorded once. V usage is TRBV11-3 and J usage is TRBJ2-1; D is perhaps TRBD1 (6 bases). The CDR3 totals 16 residues. Germline-derived CDR1 and CDR2 are SGHNT and YENEEA. Trimming took 2 bases from V and 0 from J, leaving 11 bases between them. CDR3 residues: CASSLTGTSSYNEQFF. The CDR3 DNA reads as TGTGCCAGCAGCTTAACAGGGACCAGCTCCTACAATGAGCAGTTCTTC. The full variable domain, in which reference TRBV11-3 and TRBJ2-1 provide the parts outside the CDR3, is EAGVVQSPRYKIIEKKQPVAFWCNPISGHNTLYWYLQNLGQGPELLIRYENEEAVDDSQLPKDRFSAERLKGVDSTLKIQPAELGDSAVYLCASSLTGTSSYNEQFFGPGTRLTVL.

The chain has TRBV11-2 and TRBJ2-1; the match to TRBD2 covers 9 bases. With V trimmed by 2 bases and J by 0 bases, 2 bases remained unmatched. This CDR3 is built from 16 residues. CDR1 SGHAT and CDR2 FQNNGV come from the germline V gene. The CDR3 region has the DNA TGTGCCAGCAGCTTATTTAGCGGGAGCTCCTACAATGAGCAGTTCTTC. It translates to CASSLFSGSSYNEQFF.

The rearrangement uses TRBV10-1 and TRBJ2-7; TRBD2 aligns across 13 bases. Germline-derived CDR1 and CDR2 are WNHNN and SYGVQD (reference sequence). The junction had 3 bases not matched to a gene; V was cut back by 6 bases and J by 1 base. This CDR3 is built from 15 residues. This CDR3 reads CASSRTSGGSYEQYF. In DNA form, the CDR3 reads TGCGCCAGCAGCCGGACTAGCGGGGGATCCTACGAGCAGTACTTC.

J is TRBJ2-2 and V is TRBV5-1; D remains unclear. Trimming removed 6 bases from V and 0 bases from J, with 9 bases in between. Germline V CDR1 and CDR2: SGHRS, YFSETQ. The CDR3 extends over 14 amino acids. The CDR3 is CASNRVTNTGELFF. Here the CDR3 DNA reads TGCGCCAGCAACCGCGTAACGAACACCGGGGAGCTGTTTTTT.

The chain employs TRBV6-5 and TRBJ2-3; TRBD2 agrees at 12 bases. The CDR3 is 15 residues long. The germline V gene encodes CDR1 MNHEY and CDR2 SVGAGI. The trim removed 6 bases at V and 5 bases at J, leaving 6 bases unmatched. The CDR3 sequence is CASRRLAGVEDTQYF. Written as DNA, the CDR3 is TGTGCCAGCAGAAGACTAGCGGGAGTCGAAGATACGCAGTATTTT.

V usage is TRBV5-1 and J usage is TRBJ1-2, with 7 bases matching TRBD1. This CDR3 is built from 13 residues. Germline values: CDR1 SGHRS, CDR2 YFSETQ. Germline trimming cut 1 base from V and 8 bases from J; bases unmatched to any gene: 5. The CDR3 here is CASSLTGAGGYTF. Here the CDR3 DNA reads TGCGCCAGCAGCTTGACAGGGGCTGGAGGCTACACCTTC.

This clone was counted once. The chain has TRBV11-3 and TRBJ1-2, with TRBD1 matching over 9 bases. The V segment lost 1 base and the J segment 8 bases; nucleotides outside the gene matches: 5. This CDR3 comprises 14 residues. Germline loops: CDR1 SGHNT, CDR2 YENEEA. The CDR3 DNA reads TGTGCCAGCAGCTTAGGAGGACAGGGGCGAGGCTACACCTTC. This encodes CASSLGGQGRGYTF.

This rearrangement joins TRBV7-9 to TRBJ1-4, with 7 bases fitting TRBD1. V lost 2 bases and J lost 12; bases outside the gene matches: 15. Germline CDR1 and CDR2: SEHNR and FQNEAQ (reference sequence). The CDR3 sequence is 16 residues long. The CDR3 DNA reads as TGTGCCAGCAGCTTACGGACCTATGACAGGGTAGAGGAACTGTTTTTT. Residues: CASSLRTYDRVEELFF.

The chain links TRBV10-3 to TRBJ2-7; no clear D gene. Germline V lookup: CDR1 ENHRY, CDR2 SYGVKD. V lost 0 bases and J lost 2, with 14 bases in between. The CDR3 spans 16 residues. The CDR3 DNA follows: TGTGCCATCAGTGAGTCGACGTCGGCTAATCCCTACGAGCAGTACTTC. Its protein product is CAISESTSANPYEQYF.

The CDR3 sequence: CASSTVPSGNTIYF. CDR3 nucleotides: TGTGCCAGTAGTACGGTGCCCTCTGGAAACACCATATATTTT. This rearrangement joins TRBV19 to TRBJ1-3; D uncertain. Trimming stripped 4 bases from V and 0 bases from J, with 7 bases between. This CDR3 comprises 14 residues. Germline values: CDR1 LNHDA, CDR2 SQIVND (reference sequence).